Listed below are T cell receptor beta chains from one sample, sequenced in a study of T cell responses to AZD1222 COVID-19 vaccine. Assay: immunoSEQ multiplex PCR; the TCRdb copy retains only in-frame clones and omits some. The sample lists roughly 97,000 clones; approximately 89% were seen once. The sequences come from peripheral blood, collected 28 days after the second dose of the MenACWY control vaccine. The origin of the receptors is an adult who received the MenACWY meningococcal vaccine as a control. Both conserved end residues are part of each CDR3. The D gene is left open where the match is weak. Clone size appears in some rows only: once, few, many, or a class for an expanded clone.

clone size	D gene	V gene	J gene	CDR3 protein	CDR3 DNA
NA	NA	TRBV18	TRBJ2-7	CASSFNQGNEQYF	TGTGCCAGCTCCTTTAATCAGGGAAACGAGCAGTACTTC
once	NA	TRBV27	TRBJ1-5	CASRNRLGSNQPQHF	TGTGCCAGCAGAAACAGGCTTGGGAGCAATCAGCCCCAGCATTTT
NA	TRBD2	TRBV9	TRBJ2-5	CASSHPLPGTSGGSQETQYF	TGTGCCAGCAGCCACCCTTTACCCGGGACTAGCGGGGGGTCCCAAGAGACCCAGTACTTC
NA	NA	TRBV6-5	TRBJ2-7	CASSRTENYYEQYF	TGTGCCAGCAGTCGGACAGAAAATTATTACGAGCAGTACTTC
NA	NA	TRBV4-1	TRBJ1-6	CASSQDRAGTPNSPLHF	TGCGCCAGCAGCCAAGATCGGGCAGGCACCCCTAATTCACCCCTCCACTTT
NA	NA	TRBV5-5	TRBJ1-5	CASSVDTNQPQHF	TGTGCCAGCAGCGTGGACACTAATCAGCCCCAGCATTTT
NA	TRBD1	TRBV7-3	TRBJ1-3	CASSLTGTDRGNTIYF	TGTGCCAGCAGCTTAACGGGGACCGACAGGGGGAACACCATATATTTT
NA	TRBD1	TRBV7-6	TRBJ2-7	CASSLGGGQGPYEQYF	TGTGCCAGCAGCTTAGGGGGTGGACAGGGGCCCTACGAGCAGTACTTC
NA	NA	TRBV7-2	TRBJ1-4	CASSPKRTVLGEKLFF	TGTGCCAGCAGCCCGAAGAGGACGGTGCTTGGGGAAAAACTGTTTTTT
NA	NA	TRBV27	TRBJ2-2	CASRRQATGELFF	TGTGCCAGCCGTAGACAGGCCACCGGGGAGCTGTTTTTT
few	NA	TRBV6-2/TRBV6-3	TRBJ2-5	CASSYSQETQYF	TGTGCCAGCAGTTACTCCCAAGAGACCCAGTACTTC
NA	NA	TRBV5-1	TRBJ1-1	CASSLGVRGGYTEAFF	TGCGCCAGCAGCTTGGGGGTTCGGGGAGGGTACACTGAAGCTTTCTTT
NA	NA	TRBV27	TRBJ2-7	CASSSWTDSYEQYF	TGTGCCAGCAGTTCCTGGACTGACTCCTACGAGCAGTACTTC
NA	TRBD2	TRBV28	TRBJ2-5	CASSPASRLAGTGYF	TGTGCCAGCAGTCCGGCGAGCAGACTAGCGGGGACGGGGTACTTC
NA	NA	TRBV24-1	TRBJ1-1	CATAKAGNTEAFF	TGTGCCACCGCGAAGGCGGGGAACACTGAAGCTTTCTTT
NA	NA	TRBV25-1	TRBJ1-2	CASSEWKLDGNYGYTF	TGTGCCAGCAGTGAATGGAAGTTGGACGGAAACTATGGCTACACCTTC
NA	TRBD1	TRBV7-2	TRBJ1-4	CASSFRQGTSNEKLFF	TGTGCCAGCAGCTTTCGACAGGGAACGTCTAATGAAAAACTGTTTTTT
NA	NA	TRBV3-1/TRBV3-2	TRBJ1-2	CASSPQRLGYGYTF	TGTGCCAGCAGCCCACAGCGTCTGGGCTATGGCTACACCTTC
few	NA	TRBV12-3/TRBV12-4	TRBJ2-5	CASKLSPTETQYF	TGTGCCAGCAAATTGAGCCCCACCGAGACCCAGTACTTC
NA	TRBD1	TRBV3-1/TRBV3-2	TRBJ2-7	CASSPGTGEYEQYF	TGTGCCAGCAGCCCCGGGACAGGTGAATACGAGCAGTACTTC
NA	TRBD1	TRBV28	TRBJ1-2	CASSPPGQGTGYTF	TGTGCCAGCAGTCCCCCGGGACAGGGCACTGGCTACACCTTC
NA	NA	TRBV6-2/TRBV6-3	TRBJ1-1	CASSYSGIPEAFF	TGTGCCAGCAGTTACTCGGGTATCCCTGAAGCTTTCTTT
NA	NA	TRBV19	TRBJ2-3	CASSITRATDTQYF	TGTGCCAGTAGTATCACCCGAGCCACAGATACGCAGTATTTT
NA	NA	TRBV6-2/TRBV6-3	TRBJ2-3	CASSYSVAGLTDTQYF	TGTGCCAGCAGTTATTCTGTTGCGGGGCTCACAGATACGCAGTATTTT
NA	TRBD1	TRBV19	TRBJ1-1	CASRNTGGTEAFF	TGTGCCAGTAGGAATACAGGGGGCACTGAAGCTTTCTTT
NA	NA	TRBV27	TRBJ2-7	CASSSTGPWTGEQYF	TGTGCCAGCAGTTCCACTGGCCCATGGACGGGCGAGCAGTACTTC
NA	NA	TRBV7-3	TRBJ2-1	CASSPGQLTYNEQFF	TGTGCCAGCAGCCCAGGACAGTTAACCTACAATGAGCAGTTCTTC